This T cell receptor beta chain emerged from a study of blood T cell repertoires in COVID-19. The germline V gene has CDR1 LNHDA and CDR2 SQIVND (reference sequence). V was shortened by 4 bases and J by 1 base, with 8 bases between the two germline ends. This CDR3 comprises 15 residues. Original processing notes: From reference gene primer amplification, estimates of nucleated cell counts were derived. Some clones are missing from TCRdb's copy, which holds only in-frame ones; the method was immunoSEQ multiplex PCR. The V and J calls and the clone size are those of that table, but D and trimming were determined from the DNA. Among roughly 120,000 clones, approximately 89% were seen once, and the ten largest hold less than 3.5%.

The sample comprised peripheral blood. The sequence was collected from a woman of 80 years or more with COVID-19, enrolled during active disease. The rearrangement uses TRBV19 and TRBJ2-6, with a possible D match to TRBD1 (6 bases). In DNA form, the CDR3 reads TGTGCCAGTAGTACGGACAGTTCTGGGGCCAACGTCCTGACTTTC. Residues: CASSTDSSGANVLTF. Looking up the rest from reference TRBV19 and TRBJ2-6 gives the full variable domain: DGGITQSPKYLFRKEGQNVTLSCEQNLNHDAMYWYRQDPGQGLRLIYYSQIVNDFQKGDIAEGYSVSREKKESFPLTVTSAQKNPTAFYLCASSTDSSGANVLTFGAGSRLTVL.